This TCR beta chain is from a study of patients and donors after allogeneic stem cell transplantation. TCRdb called the RT-PCR reads again in MiXCR, with one record for every CDR3 protein. The sample consists of over 150,000 distinct CDR3 sequences, 30% of them appearing once. This CDR3 has 14 residues. V lost 2 bases and J 9 bases, leaving 11 bases between the germline ends. Germline values: CDR1 SGHDN, CDR2 FVKESK. Material for sequencing was blood, either unsorted or a sorted T cell fraction (not recorded which). The rearrangement uses TRBV14 and TRBJ1-6, with D perhaps TRBD1 (5 bases). The clonotype comes from a human donor who was either an allogeneic HSCT recipient or a stem cell or donor lymphocyte infusion donor (not recorded which). It is not recorded whose cells these are; they may come from a transplant donor. The CDR3 nucleotides are TGTGCCAGCAGCCAATGGGGCCGGCGTTCACCCCTCCACTTT. It translates to CASSQWGRRSPLHF.